This TCR beta chain originates from a study of blood T cell repertoires in COVID-19. Study as a whole: Nucleic acid was either cDNA or gDNA, and it came from T cells, B-cell-depleted T cells, or PBMCs.

As processed by the authors: From reference gene primer amplification, estimates of nucleated cell counts were derived. This table comes from immunoSEQ multiplex PCR, and its TCRdb copy is limited to in-frame clones, with some not included. The DNA gave D and trimming, while V, J and clone size come from that table. Here the sample spans over 150,000 clones, 94% being singletons. Seattle patient enrollment occurred during active infection, with longitudinal follow-up thereafter. The germline gives CDR1 LGHDT, CDR2 YNNKEL (reference sequence). The CDR3 loop spans 14 amino acids. J gave up 4 bases and V 2 bases, and 2 bases lay outside the gene matches.

The sequence came from a man aged 25 to 45 with COVID-19, enrolled during active disease. The sequenced material came from peripheral blood. J is TRBJ1-3 and V is TRBV3-1 (or the pseudogene TRBV3-2); TRBD1 agrees at 7 bases. CDR3 residues: CASSQQGGGNTIYF. The CDR3 region has the DNA TGTGCCAGCAGCCAACAGGGGGGCGGAAACACCATATATTTT.